This T cell receptor (beta chain) was documented in a study of cytomegalovirus exposure and HLA in healthy donors. Study-level points and caveats: In a later analysis, HLA-associated beta chains showed higher expansion and lower generation probabilities than comparable chains. A missense variant in DCLRE1C was later tied to TCR beta V- and J-gene trimming.

This clone appeared a single time. Its specificity is not known. Vbeta (60) and Jbeta (13) primers were used in the PCR. Measured with immunoSEQ multiplex PCR; TCRdb has only the in-frame clones, and not every one. Of more than 95,000 clones in the sample, about 71% were seen once. V shed 2 bases, J shed 15 bases, and the junction held 9 bases outside the gene matches. This CDR3 has 13 residues. Germline CDR1 reads SGHKS; CDR2 reads YYEKEE (reference sequence). The sequenced sample consisted of PBMCs. The chain has TRBV5-5 and TRBJ1-4; 8 bases agree with TRBD1. The receptor's source is a woman aged 45-60 years in good health and CMV-seronegative. DNA for the CDR3: TGTGCCAGCAGCTTACCCGGACAGGGCGGAGTGTTTTTT. As protein: CASSLPGQGGVFF. The full variable domain, with the rest looked up from reference TRBV5-5 and TRBJ1-4, is DAGVTQSPTHLIKTRGQQVTLRCSPISGHKSVSWYQQVLGQGPQFIFQYYEKEERGRGNFPDRFSARQFPNYSSELNVNALLLGDSALYLCASSLPGQGGVFFGSGTQLSVL.